The present entry profiles one T cell receptor beta chain with its context. This specimen comes from a study of T cell responses to AZD1222 COVID-19 vaccine. This CDR3 is built from 14 residues. Germline CDR1 and CDR2: SGHTA and FQGNSA. Deletions cut 4 bases from V and 0 bases from J, with 9 bases between. Using immunoSEQ multiplex PCR, the repertoire was profiled, and TCRdb retains in-frame clones only, with some absent. The sample records 95,000 or so clones, roughly 89% being singletons. The starting material was peripheral blood, obtained on day 0 of AZD1222 vaccination. The rearrangement uses TRBV7-2 and TRBJ1-1; D is unclear. The TCR was taken from an adult in good health. The CDR3 DNA follows: TGTGCCAGCAGCTCGGACGTCATGAACACTGAAGCTTTCTTT. Its protein is CASSSDVMNTEAFF.